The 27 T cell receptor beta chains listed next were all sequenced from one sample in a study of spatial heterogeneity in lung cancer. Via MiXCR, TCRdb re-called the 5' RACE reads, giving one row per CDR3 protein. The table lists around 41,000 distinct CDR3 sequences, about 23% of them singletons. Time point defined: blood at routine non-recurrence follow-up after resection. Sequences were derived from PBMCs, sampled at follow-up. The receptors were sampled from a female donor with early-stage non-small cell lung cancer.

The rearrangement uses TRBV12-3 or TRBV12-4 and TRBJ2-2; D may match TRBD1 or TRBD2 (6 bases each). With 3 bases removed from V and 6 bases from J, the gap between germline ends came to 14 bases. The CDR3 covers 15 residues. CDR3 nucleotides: TGTGCCAGCAGTTTTGATTTGGGGGGCCCCGGGGAGCTGTTTTTT. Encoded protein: CASSFDLGGPGELFF.

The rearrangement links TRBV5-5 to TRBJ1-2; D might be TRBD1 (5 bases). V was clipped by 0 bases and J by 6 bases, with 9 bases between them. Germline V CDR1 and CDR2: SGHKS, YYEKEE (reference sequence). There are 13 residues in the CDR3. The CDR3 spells CASSLGDSDGYTF. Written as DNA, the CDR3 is TGTGCCAGCAGCTTGGGGGACTCGGATGGCTACACCTTC.

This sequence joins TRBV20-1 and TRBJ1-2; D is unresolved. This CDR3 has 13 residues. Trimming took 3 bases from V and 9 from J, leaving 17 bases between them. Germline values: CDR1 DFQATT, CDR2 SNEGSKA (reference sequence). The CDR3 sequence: CSASTQLLISYTF. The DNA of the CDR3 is TGCAGTGCTAGCACACAGTTGTTAATTAGCTACACCTTC.

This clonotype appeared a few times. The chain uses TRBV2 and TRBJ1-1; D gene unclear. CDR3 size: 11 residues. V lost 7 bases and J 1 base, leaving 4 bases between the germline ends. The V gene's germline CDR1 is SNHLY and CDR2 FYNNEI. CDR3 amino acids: CASTENTEAFF. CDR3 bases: TGTGCCAGCACGGAGAACACTGAAGCTTTCTTT.

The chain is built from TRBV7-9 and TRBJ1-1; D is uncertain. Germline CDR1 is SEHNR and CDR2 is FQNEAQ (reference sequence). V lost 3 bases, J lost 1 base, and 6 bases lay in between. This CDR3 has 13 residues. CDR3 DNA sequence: TGTGCCAGCAGCTTTTCAACGAACACTGAAGCTTTCTTT. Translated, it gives CASSFSTNTEAFF.

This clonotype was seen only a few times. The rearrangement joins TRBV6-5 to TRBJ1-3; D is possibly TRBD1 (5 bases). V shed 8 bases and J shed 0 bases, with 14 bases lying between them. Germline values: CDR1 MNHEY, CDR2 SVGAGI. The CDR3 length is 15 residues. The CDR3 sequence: CASCPDGGSGNTIYF. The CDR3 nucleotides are TGTGCCAGCTGCCCCGATGGGGGCTCTGGAAACACCATATATTTT.

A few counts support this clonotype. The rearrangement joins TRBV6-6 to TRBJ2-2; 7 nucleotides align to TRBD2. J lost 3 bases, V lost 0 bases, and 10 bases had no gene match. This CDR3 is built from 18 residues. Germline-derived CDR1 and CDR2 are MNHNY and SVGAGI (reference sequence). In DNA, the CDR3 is TGTGCCAGCAGTTACTCGAGGGCGGGAGTCTTGGACACCGGGGAGCTGTTTTTT. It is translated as CASSYSRAGVLDTGELFF.

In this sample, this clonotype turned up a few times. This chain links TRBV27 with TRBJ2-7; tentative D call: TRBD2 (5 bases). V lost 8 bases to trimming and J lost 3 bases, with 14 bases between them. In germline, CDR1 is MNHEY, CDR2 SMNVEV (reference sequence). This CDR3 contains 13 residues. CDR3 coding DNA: TGTGCCAGCTTCGGGGTAGGGCGCTACGAGCAGTACTTC. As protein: CASFGVGRYEQYF.

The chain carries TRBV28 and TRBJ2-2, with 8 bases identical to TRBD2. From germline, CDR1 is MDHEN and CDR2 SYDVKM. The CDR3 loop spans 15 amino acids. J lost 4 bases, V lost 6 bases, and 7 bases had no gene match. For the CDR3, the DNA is TGTGCCAGCAGCCCCCCCCTAGCGGGCACCGGGGAGCTGTTTTTT. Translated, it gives CASSPPLAGTGELFF.

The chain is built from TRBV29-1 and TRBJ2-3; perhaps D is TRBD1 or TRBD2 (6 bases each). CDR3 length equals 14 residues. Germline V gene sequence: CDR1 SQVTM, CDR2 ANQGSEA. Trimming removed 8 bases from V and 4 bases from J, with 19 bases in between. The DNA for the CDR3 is TGCAGCATGATGGGGGGCGGGTACGCAGATACGCAGTATTTT. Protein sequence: CSMMGGGYADTQYF.

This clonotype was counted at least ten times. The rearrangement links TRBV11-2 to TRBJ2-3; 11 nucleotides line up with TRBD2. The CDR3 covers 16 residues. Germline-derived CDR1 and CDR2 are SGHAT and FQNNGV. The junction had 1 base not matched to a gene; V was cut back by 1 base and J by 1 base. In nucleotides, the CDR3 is TGTGCCAGCAGCTTAGTACTAGCGGGGGGCACAGATACGCAGTATTTT. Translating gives CASSLVLAGGTDTQYF. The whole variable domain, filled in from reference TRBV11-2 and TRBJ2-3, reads EAGVAQSPRYKIIEKRQSVAFWCNPISGHATLYWYQQILGQGPKLLIQFQNNGVVDDSQLPKDRFSAERLKGVDSTLKIQPAKLEDSAVYLCASSLVLAGGTDTQYFGPGTRLTVL.

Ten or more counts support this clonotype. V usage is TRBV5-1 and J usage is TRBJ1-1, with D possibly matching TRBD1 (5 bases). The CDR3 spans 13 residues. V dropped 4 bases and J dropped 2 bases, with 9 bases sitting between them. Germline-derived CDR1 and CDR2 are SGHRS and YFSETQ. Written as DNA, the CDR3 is TGCGCCAGCAGCCTGACAGATAACACTGAAGCTTTCTTT. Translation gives CASSLTDNTEAFF.

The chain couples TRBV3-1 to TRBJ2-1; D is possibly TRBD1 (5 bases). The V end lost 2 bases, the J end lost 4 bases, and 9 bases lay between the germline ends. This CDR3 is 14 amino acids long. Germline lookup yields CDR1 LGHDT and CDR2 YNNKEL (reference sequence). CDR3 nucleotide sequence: TGTGCCAGCAGCCAATTGGACACTTACAATGAGCAGTTCTTC. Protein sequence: CASSQLDTYNEQFF.

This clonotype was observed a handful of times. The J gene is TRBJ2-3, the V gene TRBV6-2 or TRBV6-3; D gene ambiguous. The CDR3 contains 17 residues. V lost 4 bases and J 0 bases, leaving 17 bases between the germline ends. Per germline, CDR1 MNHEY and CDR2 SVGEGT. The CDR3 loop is CASSFLKAPPSTDTQYF. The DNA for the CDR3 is TGTGCCAGCAGTTTTTTGAAGGCCCCCCCGAGCACAGATACGCAGTATTTT.

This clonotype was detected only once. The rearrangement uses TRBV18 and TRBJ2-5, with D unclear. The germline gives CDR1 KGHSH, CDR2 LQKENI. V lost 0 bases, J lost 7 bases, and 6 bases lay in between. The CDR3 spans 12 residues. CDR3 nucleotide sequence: TGTGCCAGCTCACCACCAGAGAGGACCCAGTACTTC. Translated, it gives CASSPPERTQYF.

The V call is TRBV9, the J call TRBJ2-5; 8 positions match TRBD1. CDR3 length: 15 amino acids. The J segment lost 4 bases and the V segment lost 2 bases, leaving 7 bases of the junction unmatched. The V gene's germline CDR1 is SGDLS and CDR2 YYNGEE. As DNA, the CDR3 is TGTGCCAGCAGCGTTACCGGGACAGGCGGAGAGACCCAGTACTTC. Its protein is CASSVTGTGGETQYF. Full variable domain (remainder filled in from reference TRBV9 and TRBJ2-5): DSGVTQTPKHLITATGQRVTLRCSPRSGDLSVYWYQQSLDQGLQFLIQYYNGEERAKGNILERFSAQQFPDLHSELNLSSLELGDSALYFCASSVTGTGGETQYFGPGTRLLVL.

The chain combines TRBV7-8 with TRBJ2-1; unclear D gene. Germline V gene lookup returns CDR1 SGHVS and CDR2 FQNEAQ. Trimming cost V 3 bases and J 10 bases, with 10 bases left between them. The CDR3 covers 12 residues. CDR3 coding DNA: TGTGCCAGCAGCTTGGGCGCACAAGAGCAGTTCTTC. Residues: CASSLGAQEQFF.

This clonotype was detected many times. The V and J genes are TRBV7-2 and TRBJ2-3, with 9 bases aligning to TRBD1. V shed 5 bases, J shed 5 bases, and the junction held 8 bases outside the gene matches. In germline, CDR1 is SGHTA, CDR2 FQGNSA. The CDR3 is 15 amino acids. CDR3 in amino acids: CASSLTGGRGDTQYF. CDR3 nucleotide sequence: TGTGCCAGCAGCCTGACAGGGGGGAGGGGAGATACGCAGTATTTT.

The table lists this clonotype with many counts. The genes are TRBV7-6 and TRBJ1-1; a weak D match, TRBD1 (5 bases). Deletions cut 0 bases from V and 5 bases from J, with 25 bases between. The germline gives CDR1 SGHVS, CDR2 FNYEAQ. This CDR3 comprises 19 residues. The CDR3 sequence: CASSLAYGVWTPHPTEAFF. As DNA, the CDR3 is TGTGCCAGCAGCTTAGCTTATGGGGTGTGGACACCTCATCCGACTGAAGCTTTCTTT.

CDR3 loop: CASSTRTVANTGELFF. CDR3 DNA: TGTGCCAGCAGCACGAGGACAGTCGCGAACACCGGGGAGCTGTTTTTT. The J gene is TRBJ2-2, the V gene TRBV7-9; tentative D call: TRBD1 (6 bases). The germline V gene encodes CDR1 SEHNR and CDR2 FQNEAQ (reference sequence). This CDR3 has 16 residues. Trimming removed 5 bases from V and 0 bases from J, with 13 bases in between.

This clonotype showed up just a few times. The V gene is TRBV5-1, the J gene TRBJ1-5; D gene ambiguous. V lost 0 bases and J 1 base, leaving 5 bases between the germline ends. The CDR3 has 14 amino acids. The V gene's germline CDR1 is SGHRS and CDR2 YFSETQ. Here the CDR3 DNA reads TGCGCCAGCAGCTTGGGGGCGAGCAATCAGCCCCAGCATTTT. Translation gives CASSLGASNQPQHF.

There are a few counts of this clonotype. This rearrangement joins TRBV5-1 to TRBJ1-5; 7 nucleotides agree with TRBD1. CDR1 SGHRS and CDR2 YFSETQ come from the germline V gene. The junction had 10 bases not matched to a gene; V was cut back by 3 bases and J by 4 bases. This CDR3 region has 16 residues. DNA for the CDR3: TGCGCCAGCAGCTCACATCCGGGACAGTCGAATCAGCCCCAGCATTTT. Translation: CASSSHPGQSNQPQHF.

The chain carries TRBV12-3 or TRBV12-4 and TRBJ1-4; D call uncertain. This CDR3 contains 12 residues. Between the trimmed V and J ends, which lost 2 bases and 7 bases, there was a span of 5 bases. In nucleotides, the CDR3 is TGTGCCAGCAGTTTAAGTCGTGAAAAACTGTTTTTT. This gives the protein CASSLSREKLFF.

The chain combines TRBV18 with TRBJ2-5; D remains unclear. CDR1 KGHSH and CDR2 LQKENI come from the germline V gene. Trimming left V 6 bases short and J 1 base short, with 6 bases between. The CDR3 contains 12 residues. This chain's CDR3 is CASSPPQETQYF. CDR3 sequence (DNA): TGTGCCAGCTCGCCGCCCCAAGAGACCCAGTACTTC.

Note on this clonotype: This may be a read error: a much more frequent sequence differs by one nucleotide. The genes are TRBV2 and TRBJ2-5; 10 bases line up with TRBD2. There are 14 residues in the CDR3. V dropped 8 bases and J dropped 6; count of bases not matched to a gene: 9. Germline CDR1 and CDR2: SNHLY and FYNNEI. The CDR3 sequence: CASADGLAVQTQYF. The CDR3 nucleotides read TGTGCCAGCGCGGATGGACTAGCGGTTCAGACCCAGTACTTC.

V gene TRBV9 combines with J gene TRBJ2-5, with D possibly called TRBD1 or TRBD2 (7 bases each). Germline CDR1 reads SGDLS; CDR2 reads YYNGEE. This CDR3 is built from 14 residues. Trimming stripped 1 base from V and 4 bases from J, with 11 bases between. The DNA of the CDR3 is TGTGCCAGCAGCGTACAGGGGGGGAGAGAGACCCAGTACTTC. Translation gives CASSVQGGRETQYF.

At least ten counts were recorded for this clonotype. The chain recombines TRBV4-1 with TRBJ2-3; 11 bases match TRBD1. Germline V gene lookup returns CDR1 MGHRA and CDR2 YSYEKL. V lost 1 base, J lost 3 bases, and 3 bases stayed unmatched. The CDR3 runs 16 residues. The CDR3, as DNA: TGCGCCAGCAGCCAAGTGGGGACAGGGGGTACAGATACGCAGTATTTT. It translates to CASSQVGTGGTDTQYF.